This entry features one T cell receptor (beta chain) sequence. Its target is not known. Physicians reached a diagnosis by relying on clinical symptoms, serum thyroxine, TRAb, thyroid ultrasound and orbital computed tomography. From fresh peripheral blood, roughly 10 ml in volume, the PBMCs were obtained. The data originate from a study of Graves' ophthalmopathy and Graves' hyperthyroidism. The CDR3 length is 13 residues. The junction had 6 bases not matched to a gene; V was cut back by 9 bases and J by 4 bases. Amplification from RNA transcripts yielded the TCR beta CDR3 regions. HTBI-primed RT-PCR formed the first round, and a multiplex PCR formed the second. One entry per CDR3 protein, called by TCRdb with MiXCR from the multiplex PCR reads. Of roughly 400,000 distinct CDR3 sequences in the sample, around 16% were seen once. General study points: Also, most clonotypes expanded in the thyroid above 0.001 frequency appeared in blood.

The sequence was collected from a woman aged 18-29 years with Graves' ophthalmopathy. This chain connects TRBV12-3 or TRBV12-4 to TRBJ1-5; 7 positions agree with TRBD1. The specimen was peripheral blood. In DNA form, the CDR3 reads TGTGCCAGTAGACAGGGAGCAAATCAGCCCCAGCATTTT. It codes for CASRQGANQPQHF.